The rows below give T cell receptor beta chains drawn from one sample of a study of tumor-infiltrating lymphocytes in primary liver carcinoma. Using its own MiXCR run on the multiplex PCR reads, TCRdb lists one record per CDR3 protein. The sample includes 100,000 to 150,000 distinct CDR3 sequences, 50% to 80% of them seen just once. Input material: liver tumor tissue from sampling region 3. These receptors all come from a woman aged 60-70 years with primary liver carcinoma and hepatitis B virus infection. Both conserved end residues are part of each CDR3. Fields, in order: J gene, clone size, V gene, D gene, CDR3 protein, CDR3 DNA. A D gene is named only where the DNA matches it firmly. Clone size is shown for a subset of rows, as once, few, many or a class of expanded clone.

>TRBJ2-5|many|TRBV29-1|TRBD1
CSVDGTEETQYF
TGCAGCGTTGACGGGACAGAAGAGACCCAGTACTTC
>TRBJ1-1|NA|TRBV4-2|NA
CASSPLEGRGDTEAFF
TGTGCCAGCAGCCCGTTGGAAGGTCGGGGGGACACTGAAGCTTTCTTT
>TRBJ2-2|NA|TRBV29-1|NA
CGVSMAGEQFF
TGCGGCGTCTCCATGGCTGGGGAGCAGTTTTTT
>TRBJ2-7|NA|TRBV20-1|TRBD2
CGAHRLAGDREQYF
TGCGGTGCCCACCGACTAGCGGGAGATCGCGAGCAGTACTTC
>TRBJ2-2|NA|TRBV4-2|NA
CASSQAGNTGELFF
TGTGCCAGCAGCCAAGCCGGGAACACCGGGGAGCTGTTTTTT
>TRBJ2-5|NA|TRBV4-1|NA
CACNQGYGSIETQHF
TGCGCCTGCAACCAAGGGTACGGGAGTATTGAGACCCAGCACTTC
>TRBJ2-3|NA|TRBV12-3/TRBV12-4|NA
CASSFFLADGQEGDKQYF
TGTGCCAGCAGTTTCTTTCTCGCGGACGGCCAGGAGGGCGATAAGCAGTATTTT
>TRBJ1-5|NA|TRBV28|NA
CASSKSASNQPQHF
TGTGCCAGCAGTAAATCCGCTAGCAATCAGCCCCAGCATTTT
>TRBJ2-3|NA|TRBV11-2|TRBD1
CASSLGQGGDPQYF
TGCGCCAGCAGCTTGGGACAGGGGGGGGATCCCCAGTATTTT
>TRBJ2-1|NA|TRBV11-2|TRBD2
CVSSPRLAGTYIDQFF
TGTGTCAGCAGCCCCCGACTAGCGGGAACCTACATTGACCAGTTCTTC
>TRBJ2-1|NA|TRBV7-3|NA
CASSPGRDNEQFF
TGTGCCAGCAGCCCAGGGCGCGACAATGAGCAGTTCTTC
>TRBJ1-5|few|TRBV14|NA
CASESGKGTSNQPQHF
TGTGCCAGCGAATCCGGGAAGGGTACCAGCAATCAGCCCCAGCATTTT
>TRBJ1-2|many|TRBV12-3/TRBV12-4|TRBD1
CASTVTGAYGYTF
TGTGCCAGCACCGTTACAGGGGCCTATGGCTACACCTTC
>TRBJ2-7|NA|TRBV13|TRBD2
CASRRNPAGGEQCF
TGTGCCAGCAGACGGAACCCCGCGGGAGGGGAGCAGTGCTTC
>TRBJ2-3|NA|TRBV7-3|NA
CASSLLLTDTQYF
TGTGCCAGCAGCTTACTTCTCACAGATACGCAGTATTTT
>TRBJ1-1|NA|TRBV10-2|NA
CANRGPRGVGTEAFF
TGCGCCAACAGAGGGCCTAGGGGCGTCGGCACTGAAGCTTTCTTT
>TRBJ1-2|NA|TRBV6-6|NA
CASSLGHENYGNTF
TGTGCCAGCAGTTTGGGACACGAAAACTATGGCAACACATTC
>TRBJ2-6|NA|TRBV19|TRBD1
CASSMTGSGANVLTF
TGTGCCAGTAGTATGACAGGGTCCGGGGCCAACGTCCTGACTTTC
>TRBJ1-2|NA|TRBV4-2|TRBD1
CARSQGFQGESAF
TGTGCCAGGAGCCAAGGCTTTCAGGGGGAAAGCGCCTTC
>TRBJ2-3|NA|TRBV29-1|NA
CSIDSGTQYF
TGCAGCATTGACTCTGGTACACAGTATTTT
>TRBJ2-7|NA|TRBV20-1|TRBD1
CSASKGAPGEQYF
TGCAGTGCTAGTAAGGGGGCTCCAGGGGAGCAGTACTTC
>TRBJ2-1|many|TRBV5-1|TRBD2
CASSLEASGRALYNEQFF
TGCGCCAGCAGCTTGGAGGCTAGCGGGAGGGCCCTATACAATGAGCAGTTCTTC
>TRBJ2-5|many|TRBV12-3/TRBV12-4|NA
CASRGQQETQYF
TGTGCCAGCCGAGGACAGCAAGAGACCCAGTACTTC
>TRBJ2-2|once|TRBV5-1|NA
CASSFGTQGGTRELFF
TGCGCCAGCAGCTTCGGGACACAAGGGGGGACCAGGGAGCTGTTTTTT
>TRBJ2-5|NA|TRBV28|TRBD1
CASGDRGLVETQYF
TGTGCCAGCGGTGACAGGGGTTTGGTAGAGACCCAGTACTTC
>TRBJ2-3|NA|TRBV29-1|NA
CSTDTVTQYF
TGCAGCACAGATACAGTTACGCAGTATTTT
>TRBJ1-1|many|TRBV7-8|NA
CASSLAGSPMKGEAFF
TGTGCCAGCAGCTTAGCGGGCAGTCCTATGAAGGGTGAAGCTTTCTTT
>TRBJ2-3|many|TRBV11-2|TRBD1
CASSPLTGGTDTQYF
TGTGCCAGCAGCCCCCTGACAGGGGGCACAGATACGCAGTATTTT
>TRBJ2-7|NA|TRBV11-3|TRBD1
CASDLGTGGSLGQYF
TGTGCCAGCGACTTAGGGACAGGGGGCTCCCTCGGGCAGTACTTC
>TRBJ2-1|once|TRBV11-1|NA
CISSVGGYNEQFF
TGTATCAGCAGTGTCGGGGGCTACAATGAGCAGTTCTTC
>TRBJ1-1|many|TRBV6-1|NA
CASSEARRNTEAFF
TGTGCCAGCAGTGAAGCGCGGCGGAACACTGAAGCTTTCTTT
>TRBJ1-5|many|TRBV7-8|NA
CASRLGAQNQPQHF
TGTGCCAGCAGGTTGGGGGCCCAAAATCAGCCCCAGCATTTT
>TRBJ2-1|many|TRBV29-1|TRBD1
CSAPGQGAGITKGQFF
TGCAGCGCCCCGGGACAGGGGGCCGGAATCACAAAAGGGCAGTTCTTC
>TRBJ2-3|few|TRBV5-1|NA
CASSLAGRTDTQYF
TGCGCCAGCAGCTTGGCGGGGCGCACAGATACGCAGTATTTT
>TRBJ2-5|NA|TRBV7-8|NA
CANSGAVMETQYF
TGTGCCAACAGCGGAGCAGTCATGGAGACCCAGTATTTC
>TRBJ2-1|NA|TRBV28|NA
CVSTAGIELHNEQFF
TGTGTCAGCACCGCAGGGATTGAGCTCCACAATGAGCAGTTCTTC
>TRBJ2-4|NA|TRBV7-8|NA
CASSLLGRRAENIQYF
TGTGCCAGCAGCTTATTGGGCAGGAGAGCCGAGAACATTCAGTACTTC
>TRBJ2-1|NA|TRBV28|NA
CASSSPPSWHNEQFF
TGTGCCAGCAGTTCGCCCCCCTCATGGCACAATGAGCAGTTCTTC
>TRBJ2-2|NA|TRBV27|TRBD2
CASSKGLANTGELFF
TGTGCCAGCAGTAAGGGACTAGCGAACACCGGGGAGCTGTTTTTT
>TRBJ2-7|NA|TRBV6-5|NA
CVSINSSRDEQYF
TGTGTCAGCATCAACTCTTCCCGGGACGAGCAGTACTTC
>TRBJ2-6|NA|TRBV5-8|NA
CASSGRSGANNLTF
TGTGCCAGCAGCGGAAGGTCTGGGGCCAACAACCTGACTTTC
>TRBJ2-3|NA|TRBV11-2|NA
CTSSLESGPGEQYF
TGTACCAGCAGCTTAGAGAGTGGACCGGGGGAGCAATATTTT
>TRBJ1-5|NA|TRBV11-2|NA
CASSLDPGLNQPQHF
TGTGCCAGCAGCTTAGATCCCGGGCTTAATCAGCCCCAGCATTTT
>TRBJ2-1|medium-sized|TRBV11-2|TRBD1
CASSQQGLPYNEQFF
TGTGCCAGCAGCCAACAGGGGCTACCTTACAATGAGCAGTTCTTC
>TRBJ1-4|NA|TRBV12-3/TRBV12-4|NA
CACSLGGSVEKLFF
TGTGCCTGCAGTTTGGGAGGGTCGGTTGAAAAACTGTTTTTT
>TRBJ2-6|NA|TRBV6-5|NA
CASRPHPLTGYLPPSISGANVLTF
TGTGCTAGCAGACCCCATCCCCTAACGGGATACCTTCCCCCTTCCATCTCTGGGGCCAACGTCCTGACTTTC
>TRBJ2-3|NA|TRBV11-2|TRBD1
CACSLRKGANTQYF
TGTGCCTGCAGCCTACGAAAGGGGGCGAATACGCAGTATTTT
>TRBJ2-1|NA|TRBV29-1|NA
CSVDQRGDKQFF
TGCAGCGTTGATCAGCGCGGTGATAAGCAGTTCTTC
>TRBJ2-5|NA|TRBV7-2|TRBD1
CANSLARTGRETQYF
TGTGCCAACAGCTTAGCTCGGACAGGTCGGGAGACCCAGTACTTC
>TRBJ2-1|NA|TRBV24-1|TRBD1
CATRGQGGVNEQFF
TGTGCCACCAGAGGACAGGGTGGTGTCAATGAGCAGTTCTTC
>TRBJ2-6|few|TRBV5-6|NA
CASSFPDLVGANALTF
TGTGCCAGCAGCTTCCCTGACTTGGTAGGGGCCAACGCCCTGACTTTC